A single sample gave rise to the 23 T cell receptor beta chains below, sequenced in a study of blood T cell repertoires in COVID-19. The data were produced by immunoSEQ multiplex PCR, yet TCRdb's version contains in-frame clones alone and is incomplete. This sample has 65,000 to 75,000 clones, with around 83% found just once. Source material: peripheral blood. Receptors were obtained from an elderly man with acute or convalescent COVID-19.

This clone was picked up one time. The chain joins TRBV28 to TRBJ2-1; D gene uncertain. Germline lookup yields CDR1 MDHEN and CDR2 SYDVKM. V was trimmed by 8 bases and J by 6 bases, leaving 14 bases between them. CDR3 length: 13 residues. CDR3 protein: CASLGSFINEQFF. DNA for the CDR3: TGTGCCAGCTTGGGCTCTTTTATCAATGAGCAGTTCTTC.

V is TRBV12-3 or TRBV12-4 and J is TRBJ1-1; no clear D gene. V was trimmed by 3 bases and J by 11 bases, leaving 16 bases between them. The length of the CDR3 is 13 residues. CDR3 sequence: CASSFSHRVAAFF. The CDR3 coding sequence is TGTGCCAGCAGTTTTTCCCATCGGGTGGCGGCTTTCTTT.

The V and J genes are TRBV6-2 or TRBV6-3 and TRBJ2-5; D unclear. From germline, CDR1 is MNHEY and CDR2 SVGEGT. The CDR3 loop spans 12 amino acids. Trimming cost V 2 bases and J 3 bases, with 4 bases left between them. The CDR3 region has the DNA TGTGCCAGCAGTTACACGGAAGAGACCCAGTACTTC. Translated: CASSYTEETQYF.

The rearrangement links TRBV16 to TRBJ1-2; maybe TRBD1 (5 bases). From germline, CDR1 is KGHSY and CDR2 FQNENV. V was trimmed by 0 bases and J by 7 bases, leaving 9 bases between them. This CDR3 has 13 residues. CDR3 loop: CASSQSWDSGYTF. CDR3 nucleotides: TGTGCCAGCAGCCAATCCTGGGACTCTGGCTACACCTTC. Using reference TRBV16 and TRBJ1-2 for the parts outside the CDR3, the full variable domain is GEEVAQTPKHLVRGEGQKAKLYCAPIKGHSYVFWYQQVLKNEFKFLISFQNENVFDETGMPKERFSAKCLPNSPCSLEIQATKLEDSAVYFCASSQSWDSGYTFGSGTRLTVV.

The chain uses TRBV19 and TRBJ1-5, with 10 positions matching TRBD1. Germline V CDR1 and CDR2: LNHDA, SQIVND (reference sequence). Losses at the gene ends were 5 bases for V and 5 bases for J; bases not matched to a gene: 12. This CDR3 has 17 amino acids. CDR3 protein: CASSSRDRGGMDQPQHF. The DNA for the CDR3 is TGTGCCAGTAGTTCCCGGGACAGGGGCGGCATGGATCAGCCCCAGCATTTT.

V and J are TRBV4-1 and TRBJ1-4; 7 bases align to TRBD1. The J segment lost 3 bases and the V segment lost 0 bases, leaving 10 bases of the junction unmatched. The CDR3 has 18 amino acids. CDR1 is MGHRA, CDR2 YSYEKL, per germline. Written as DNA, the CDR3 is TGCGCCAGCAGCCAAGAGCCCCCCCGACAGGGACCTAATGAAAAACTGTTTTTT. Its protein is CASSQEPPRQGPNEKLFF.

The gene calls are TRBV7-2 and TRBJ1-6, with D possibly being TRBD1 (5 bases). V dropped 3 bases and J dropped 4 bases, with 19 bases sitting between them. The CDR3 has 18 amino acids. Germline CDR1 is SGHTA and CDR2 is FQGNSA. This CDR3 is CASSFRMGGRVYNSPLHF. The CDR3, as DNA: TGTGCCAGCAGCTTCAGGATGGGGGGGAGGGTTTATAATTCACCCCTCCACTTT.

By proportion, this clone is medium-sized. The rearrangement links TRBV29-1 to TRBJ2-7; 8 positions agree with TRBD1. CDR1 SQVTM and CDR2 ANQGSEA come from the germline V gene. CDR3 size: 13 residues. V lost 2 bases to trimming and J lost 6 bases; unmatched junction nucleotides: 6. The CDR3: CSVERGQVREQYF. The CDR3 nucleotides read TGCAGCGTTGAAAGGGGACAGGTACGCGAGCAGTACTTC.

This clone appeared once. The V call is TRBV10-3, the J call TRBJ1-6; 7 bases line up with TRBD1. This CDR3 has 14 residues. V lost 3 bases, J lost 8 bases, and 4 bases stayed unmatched. CDR1 and CDR2 from the germline V gene are ENHRY and SYGVKD. The CDR3 DNA reads as TGTGCCATCAGTGATGCCGGGACAGATTCACCCCTCCACTTT. It yields the protein CAISDAGTDSPLHF.

J is TRBJ2-5 and V is TRBV7-8; D may be TRBD2 (6 bases). The CDR3 totals 15 residues. Trimming cost V 5 bases and J 1 base, with 14 bases left between them. Germline V CDR1 and CDR2: SGHVS, FQNEAQ. For the CDR3, the DNA is TGTGCCAGCAGCCCCGGGACTTTTTTCCAAGAGACCCAGTACTTC. This codes for CASSPGTFFQETQYF.

The chain employs TRBV7-9 and TRBJ1-1; TRBD1 is a possible D gene (5 bases). The CDR3 consists of 13 residues. The V and J ends lost 3 bases and 5 bases respectively, with 10 bases between them. Per the germline V gene, CDR1 is SEHNR and CDR2 is FQNEAQ (reference sequence). The CDR3 coding sequence is TGTGCCAGCAGCTTGGAACAGGAGACTGAAGCTTTCTTT. Translated: CASSLEQETEAFF.

The V and J genes are TRBV2 and TRBJ2-7; TRBD1 matches 10 bases. Germline V gene lookup returns CDR1 SNHLY and CDR2 FYNNEI. J lost 3 bases, V lost 9 bases, and 5 bases had no gene match. The length of the CDR3 is 13 residues. Here the CDR3 reads CASRQGAFYEQYF. CDR3 in DNA: TGTGCCAGTCGACAGGGGGCTTTCTACGAGCAGTACTTC. Using reference TRBV2 and TRBJ2-7 for the parts outside the CDR3, the full variable domain is EPEVTQTPSHQVTQMGQEVILRCVPISNHLYFYWYRQILGQKVEFLVSFYNNEISEKSEIFDDQFSVERPDGSNFTLKIRSTKLEDSAMYFCASRQGAFYEQYFGPGTRLTVT.

The chain's CDR3 is CASSGPDRGNTEAFF. DNA of the CDR3: TGTGCCAGCAGTGGGCCGGACAGGGGGAACACTGAAGCTTTCTTT. The genes are TRBV25-1 and TRBJ1-1; 9 bases agree with TRBD1. Germline V gene data show CDR1 as MGHDK and CDR2 as SYGVNS. J gave up 1 base and V 4 bases, and 4 bases lay outside the gene matches. The CDR3 has 15 amino acids.

The chain has TRBV6-5 and TRBJ2-5, with 7 nucleotides matching TRBD2. Germline CDR1 and CDR2: MNHEY and SVGAGI. With 4 bases clipped from V and 4 bases from J, the junction kept 3 bases outside the gene matches. This CDR3 is 13 amino acids long. CDR3 residues: CASSLGGVETQYF. The CDR3 bases are TGTGCCAGCAGTTTGGGGGGGGTAGAGACCCAGTACTTC.

The chain employs TRBV10-3 and TRBJ1-2; 8 nucleotides line up with TRBD1. The CDR3 has 15 residues. Unmatched junction bases numbered 5, after V lost 0 bases and J lost 5 bases. CDR1 ENHRY and CDR2 SYGVKD come from the germline V gene. The CDR3 spells CAISESWTGRYGYTF. CDR3 bases: TGTGCCATCAGTGAGTCCTGGACAGGGCGATATGGCTACACCTTC.

V gene TRBV6-2 or TRBV6-3 combines with J gene TRBJ1-3, with D hard to call. The CDR3 is 14 residues long. Germline V gene sequence: CDR1 MNHEY, CDR2 SVGEGT. Trimming stripped 2 bases from V and 2 bases from J, with 7 bases between. The CDR3 DNA sequence: TGTGCCAGCAGTTACCGTTGGCCTGGAAACACCATATATTTT. Its protein product is CASSYRWPGNTIYF.

The chain carries TRBV5-6 and TRBJ2-5; the match to TRBD2 covers 9 bases. The J segment lost 5 bases and the V segment lost 4 bases, leaving 12 bases of the junction unmatched. Germline CDR1 is SGHDT and CDR2 is YYEEEE. The CDR3 is made up of 16 amino acids. The CDR3, as DNA: TGTGCCAGCAGCCCGCCCGGAGTAGCGGGAGCGGAGACCCAGTACTTC. It yields the protein CASSPPGVAGAETQYF.

This chain connects TRBV30 to TRBJ2-7, with a weak D call TRBD1 (5 bases). The CDR3 is made up of 13 amino acids. The V gene's germline CDR1 is GTSNPN and CDR2 SVGIG (reference sequence). Trimming left V 5 bases short and J 6 bases short, with 17 bases between. The CDR3 DNA reads TGTGCCTGGTACCCTATCGACAGAGGCGAGCAGTACTTC. Its protein is CAWYPIDRGEQYF.

This chain connects TRBV7-2 to TRBJ2-5; TRBD2 agrees at 14 bases. Germline CDR1 reads SGHTA; CDR2 reads FQGNSA. The trim removed 5 bases at V and 4 bases at J, leaving 12 bases unmatched. This CDR3 spans 18 amino acids. The CDR3 sequence: CASSPGTSGSIGGETQYF. CDR3 sequence (DNA): TGTGCCAGCAGCCCCGGGACTAGCGGGAGTATTGGGGGAGAGACCCAGTACTTC.

The sample holds one count of this clone. CDR3 loop: CASRKDRGTGETQYF. CDR3 DNA sequence: TGTGCCAGCAGAAAGGACAGGGGTACCGGAGAGACCCAGTACTTC. V and J are TRBV28 and TRBJ2-5, with 9 bases matching TRBD1. J lost 4 bases, V lost 6 bases, and 9 bases had no gene match. Germline CDR1 reads MDHEN; CDR2 reads SYDVKM. The CDR3 is 15 amino acids. Combining the CDR3 with reference TRBV28 and TRBJ2-5 gives the whole variable domain DVKVTQSSRYLVKRTGEKVFLECVQDMDHENMFWYRQDPGLGLRLIYFSYDVKMKEKGDIPEGYSVSREKKERFSLILESASTNQTSMYLCASRKDRGTGETQYFGPGTRLLVL.

Comments on this clone: The same CDR3 also results from other DNA sequences found in this sample. The rearrangement uses TRBV19 and TRBJ2-3, with D unresolved. The CDR3 extends over 12 amino acids. The ends were cut back, 6 bases at V and 0 bases at J, with 4 bases in the middle. The V gene's germline CDR1 is LNHDA and CDR2 SQIVND (reference sequence). The CDR3 DNA reads as TGTGCCAGTAGCGGGAGCACAGATACGCAGTATTTT. This gives the protein CASSGSTDTQYF.

The rearrangement joins TRBV28 to TRBJ1-2, with a weak D call TRBD1 (5 bases). Per the germline V gene, CDR1 is MDHEN and CDR2 is SYDVKM. With 1 base removed from V and 3 bases from J, the gap between germline ends came to 12 bases. This CDR3 is built from 15 residues. For the CDR3, the DNA is TGTGCCAGCAGTTTATTCAGGGCCAGGGACTATGGCTACACCTTC. Its protein is CASSLFRARDYGYTF.

The J gene is TRBJ2-3, the V gene TRBV5-1, with a possible D match to TRBD2 (6 bases). V was clipped by 6 bases and J by 2 bases, with 13 bases between them. The germline gives CDR1 SGHRS, CDR2 YFSETQ. This CDR3 is 14 amino acids long. CDR3 in amino acids: CASTLGLSTDTQYF. The CDR3 nucleotides read TGCGCCAGCACCCTGGGACTCTCCACAGATACGCAGTATTTT.